This T cell receptor beta chain was obtained from a study of T cell repertoires in cytomegalovirus infection (dated by TCRdb to about 2019). For context, the study as a whole: Alongside well-studied HLA-B-restricted epitopes, the peptide stimulations were aimed at recently identified HLA-C-restricted CMV epitopes, whose presentation resists viral immunomodulation. Donor HLA type was relevant to the analysis, as public TCR beta signatures indicated carriage of CMV infection together with the matching HLA type. Summary of the overall study and its limitations: In both this cohort and an independent roughly 400-donor cohort, the cumulative frequency of public TCR beta family members distinguished carriers of CMV infection plus the relevant HLA type. The ex vivo response was dominated by HLA-C-restricted CMV-specific TCR beta clonotypes, which also provided the single most frequent clonotype in two of eight donors.

The CDR3, from cysteine to phenylalanine, totals 13 residues. The kept DNA is CDR3 alone, 39 bases in frame from the first base. According to the germline V gene, CDR1 reads SQVTM and CDR2 reads ANQGSEA. Relative to germline, V is 1 base shorter and J is 5 bases shorter, with 11 bases between their ends. A few counts support this clonotype. The specificity of this receptor is unknown. No base quality information exists; no much larger clone differs at one position. Sequenced using an Illumina HiSeq 1500. TCRdb passed the public sequencing reads through fastp at Q25 and MiXCR, retaining productive beta sequences. Every entry covers one CDR3 protein and lists the most common genes and DNA from its rows. This sample gives roughly 920,000 distinct CDR3 sequences in total; roughly 30% of them show up just once. In total, the top ten clones hold about an eighth of the sample. Per the publication, the treatment or condition label means: in vitro stimulation with specific CMV peptide epitopes to enrich CMV-specific T cells.

The sequence was collected from a human donor in good health (CMV status not recorded). Some clones in this sample may be carry-over from other donors' samples. The chain uses TRBV29-1 and TRBJ1-2; possibly the D gene is TRBD1, per 5 matching bases. The sample was cultured CD8+ T cells from PBMCs, taken from culture after CMV antigen stimulation. The DNA sequence reads TGCAGCGTTGAAGCCCTTGAGGGGTATGGCTACACCTTC. This codes for CSVEALEGYGYTF.